The source of this TCR beta chain is a study of early T cells in non-severe SARS-CoV-2 infection. Points from the study as a whole: Sequences matched to VDJdb favored anti-spike CD8 responses, while private and CD4 specificities were missed.

In germline, CDR1 is SGHDT, CDR2 YYEEEE. V was clipped by 2 bases and J by 3 bases, with 5 bases between them. The CDR3 is made up of 12 amino acids. Remarks on this clonotype: As yet, its antigen is unknown.

A single record per CDR3 protein comes from TCRdb applying MiXCR to the 5' RACE reads. The sample contains some 88,000 distinct CDR3 sequences, over 15% of which appear only once. This chain links TRBV5-6 with TRBJ1-1; D gene ambiguous. This sequence originates from an adult who was a healthcare worker with PCR-confirmed SARS-CoV-2 infection or an uninfected control (not recorded which). Specimen: whole blood, collected at baseline. CDR3 amino acids: CASSLEYTEAFF. The CDR3 coding sequence is TGTGCCAGCAGCTTAGAGTACACTGAAGCTTTCTTT. Together with reference TRBV5-6 and TRBJ1-1, the CDR3 gives the full variable domain: DAGVTQSPTHLIKTRGQQVTLRCSPKSGHDTVSWYQQALGQGPQFIFQYYEEEERQRGNFPDRFSGHQFPNYSSELNVNALLLGDSALYLCASSLEYTEAFFGQGTRLTVV.